This T cell receptor beta chain appears in the sequencing data of a study of OX40 agonist ivuxolimab in advanced cancers. Study background: Ivuxolimab, an antibody that agonizes OX40 (CD134), was administered to the patients. Patients were dosed intravenously with ivuxolimab at 0.01 to 10 mg/kg every 2 weeks. Findings of the study overall: The study found that CD8+ T cells averaged more expanded clones than CD4+.

Method: immunoSEQ multiplex PCR; TCRdb's copy keeps in-frame clones and lacks some. Here the sample spans roughly 40,000 clones, under 95% being singletons. Germline V CDR1 and CDR2: SEHNR, FQNEAQ (reference sequence). V lost 3 bases to trimming and J lost 6 bases, with 11 bases between them. The CDR3 covers 13 residues. A note on this clone: The target antigen is unknown.

This receptor was obtained from an adult with an advanced solid tumor such as melanoma, head and neck, liver or kidney cancer. The sample was CD4+ or CD8+ T cells sorted from blood, taken in a trial of the OX40 agonist ivuxolimab. The chain recombines TRBV7-9 with TRBJ1-2; possibly TRBD1 for D (5 bases). This chain's CDR3 is CASSFRGVDGYTF. CDR3 in DNA: TGTGCCAGCAGCTTTCGAGGGGTCGATGGCTACACCTTC.